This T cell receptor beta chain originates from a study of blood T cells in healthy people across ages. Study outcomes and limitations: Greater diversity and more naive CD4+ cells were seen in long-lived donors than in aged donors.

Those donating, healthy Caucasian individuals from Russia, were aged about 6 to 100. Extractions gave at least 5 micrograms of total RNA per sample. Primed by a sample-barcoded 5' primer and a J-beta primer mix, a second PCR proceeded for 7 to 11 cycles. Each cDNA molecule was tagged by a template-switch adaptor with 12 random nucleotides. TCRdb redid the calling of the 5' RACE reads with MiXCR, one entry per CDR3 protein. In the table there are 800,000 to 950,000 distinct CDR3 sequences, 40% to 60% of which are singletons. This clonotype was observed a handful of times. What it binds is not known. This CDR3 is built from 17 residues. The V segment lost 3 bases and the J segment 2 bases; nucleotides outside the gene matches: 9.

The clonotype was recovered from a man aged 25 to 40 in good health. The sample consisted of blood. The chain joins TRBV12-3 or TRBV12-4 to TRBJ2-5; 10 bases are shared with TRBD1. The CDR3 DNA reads TGTGCCAGCAGTTTCGGGCGGGACAGGGGCACACAAGAGACCCAGTACTTC. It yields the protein CASSFGRDRGTQETQYF.